Listed here is a single T cell receptor beta chain. What this receptor recognizes is not known. No much larger clone is present one base from it, and per-base qualities are unavailable. The entire isolated RNA was reverse transcribed using the High Capacity cDNA Reverse Transcription Kit, and thus expressed TCRB transcripts were sequenced. Naive, central memory and regulatory T cell samples underwent deep immunoSEQ sequencing, averaging about 3.57 million total reads per sample. Sorted cells were lysed in RLT buffer and RNA was extracted with DNase-treated RNeasy Micro or Mini kits, depending on cell number. Each cell subset was processed on its own to prevent cross-contamination, while patient and healthy donor samples were processed together. TCRB sequences were amplified from cDNA with the immunoSEQ multiplex PCR, producing 87-bp fragments spanning the CDR3 region. Sequencing of the amplicons was performed on the Illumina HiSeq platform. In the source study's methods: PCR bias was computationally corrected using synthetic template baselines, reads within Hamming distance 2 were collapsed, and singletons that could not be merged were discarded. Reads were aligned against IMGT to assign V, D and J genes, CDR3 length and insertions or deletions at six rearrangement sites. Within each subset, clonotype counts were normalized to sorted cell number, after which true diversity and Gini coefficients were computed with the tcR R package. The overlap coefficient, calculated on TCRB nucleotide sequences, was used to measure repertoire sharing. Drawn from immuneACCESS, this table holds only the in-frame rearrangements with V and J called that TCRdb kept. Clones are partly lost; checked studies trace under half to an unresolved V gene and leave the rest unexplained. V, J and clone size are those of that table, while D and trimming were read from the DNA. The sample records over 150,000 clones, around 8% of which are singletons. The ten biggest clones cover 0.55% to 0.65% of the sample.

Each donor gave one peripheral blood draw, roughly 110 mL on average, collected into heparinised tubes. Naive, central memory, regulatory and stem cell-like memory CD4+ T cells were sorted on a BD FACSAria II using a panel including CD45RO, CCR7, CD25, CD127, CD95 and CD27. All sorted populations exceeded 95% purity. Right away, PBMCs were isolated by Lymphoprep density gradient centrifugation and were stained directly, with no culture step. So that batch effects would be minimized, each experiment stained and sorted samples in pairs, pairing one healthy donor with one patient. The germline V gene (reference sequence) gives CDR1 as MNHEY and CDR2 as SMNVEV. The CDR3 runs 14 amino acids, cysteine and phenylalanine included. Just the 42-base CDR3 DNA is kept, in frame starting at base 1. The trim is 5 bases for V and 6 bases for J, with a gap of 14 bases between the germline ends. The entry originates in a study of beta chain features in type 1 diabetes (dated by TCRdb to the late 2010s). For the wider study: Mean age, gender distribution, total cell number and subset yield did not differ between patients and healthy donors. A total of some 100,000,000 sorted cells were examined across all samples, and a strong correlation was observed between cell number per subset and RNA yield. In the study, TCRB repertoires of sorted circulating CD4+ T cell subsets from recently diagnosed type 1 diabetes patients were compared with those of matched healthy donors. Naive and central memory subsets were obtained from all 30 or so donors, but regulatory and stem cell-like memory subsets were isolated from only 8 patients and 8 healthy donors.

Points the paper makes about the study in general: The naive, central memory and regulatory TCRB repertoires appeared to resemble one another more closely among patients than among healthy donors. Fewer insertions and more nucleotide deletions at VDJ recombination sites were observed in patients with type 1 diabetes, implying thymic rearrangement abnormalities. Because cDNA was sequenced instead of genomic DNA, highly expressing activated cells could be over-represented, though the groups showed no difference in activation or CD3 levels. HLA sub-analyses involved small numbers of individuals, so any influence of HLA type on TCRB rearrangement remained unresolved. PCR might favor shorter templates, but patient and control samples were amplified and corrected together, so any skew would affect both groups equally. In all four CD4+ subsets, TCRB CDR3 length was moderately but significantly shorter in type 1 diabetes patients.

This clonotype was sampled from a man aged 18 to 29 in good health. The rearranged segments are TRBV27 and TRBJ1-5, with no confidently assigned D gene. Sample: central memory CD4+ T cells from blood. The CDR3 corresponds to CASSLNSYGQPQHF. The sequenced DNA is TGTGCCAGCAGTCTCAACAGTTACGGTCAGCCCCAGCATTTT.